Following are 20 T cell receptor beta chains from one sample sequenced in a study of T-cell memory formation after mild COVID-19. Each CDR3 protein is one row after TCRdb ran MiXCR on the 5' RACE reads. The data contain over 35,000 distinct CDR3 sequences, more than 9% of them singletons. Sequences were obtained from PBMCs or a T cell subset sorted from them (not recorded which). The receptors stem from an adult woman who had mild COVID-19 (a few samples of this study predate the infection). Cell type and time point are not known.

This clonotype was seen a few times. The rearrangement uses TRBV19 and TRBJ2-1; 7 bases line up with TRBD2. CDR3 size: 16 residues. CDR1 and CDR2 from the germline V gene are LNHDA and SQIVND (reference sequence). V dropped 0 bases and J dropped 0; count of bases not matched to a gene: 2. This CDR3 reads CASSIEAGISYNEQFF. CDR3 DNA: TGTGCCAGTAGTATAGAAGCGGGAATCTCCTACAATGAGCAGTTCTTC.

The CDR3 DNA is TGCGCCAGCAGCTTGGAGGGGCAAGAGACCCAGTACTTC. Its translation: CASSLEGQETQYF. V gene TRBV5-1 combines with J gene TRBJ2-5, with a weak D call TRBD1 (5 bases). The V and J ends lost 0 bases and 2 bases respectively, with 5 bases between them. The length of the CDR3 is 13 residues. In germline, CDR1 is SGHRS, CDR2 YFSETQ.

V and J are TRBV7-9 and TRBJ1-2, with 7 bases matching TRBD1. V dropped 5 bases and J dropped 8; count of bases not matched to a gene: 11. From germline, CDR1 is SEHNR and CDR2 FQNEAQ (reference sequence). The CDR3 runs to 14 residues. The CDR3 DNA sequence: TGTGCCAGCAGCCCGACCCGACAGGGTTTAGGCTACACCTTC. Residues: CASSPTRQGLGYTF.

A few counts support this clonotype. This chain uses TRBV25-1 with TRBJ1-5; D remains ambiguous. Trimming removed 4 bases at V and 0 bases at J, with 10 bases between. Germline CDR1 reads MGHDK; CDR2 reads SYGVNS. The CDR3 has 15 residues. The CDR3 here is CASSGGRGSNQPQHF. CDR3 bases: TGTGCCAGCAGTGGCGGACGGGGTAGCAATCAGCCCCAGCATTTT.

This chain connects TRBV5-6 to TRBJ1-1, with D perhaps matching TRBD1 (6 bases). Trimming pared 3 bases from V and 0 bases from J, leaving 15 bases between. The CDR3 is 16 residues long. Germline V gives CDR1 SGHDT, CDR2 YYEEEE. This chain's CDR3 is CASSWKVDRVNTEAFF. The DNA of the CDR3 is TGTGCCAGCAGCTGGAAGGTGGACAGAGTGAACACTGAAGCTTTCTTT.

This clonotype has at least ten counts. The rearrangement uses TRBV5-1 and TRBJ1-5; unclear D gene. V was pared by 0 bases and J by 5 bases, with 6 bases between. The CDR3 totals 13 residues. The V gene's germline CDR1 is SGHRS and CDR2 YFSETQ. CDR3 coding DNA: TGCGCCAGCAGCTTGGACGTAGATCAGCCCCAGCATTTT. This translates into CASSLDVDQPQHF.

The chain joins TRBV5-1 to TRBJ2-1; D not certain. The CDR3 spans 17 residues. Looked up from germline, CDR1 is SGHRS and CDR2 is YFSETQ. Trimming took off 1 base at V and 4 bases at J, with 18 bases between the two ends. This CDR3 reads CASSLSPYISGYNEQFF. CDR3 bases: TGCGCCAGCAGCTTGTCCCCTTATATCTCCGGTTACAATGAGCAGTTCTTC.

This clonotype was seen ten or more times. The chain links TRBV7-9 to TRBJ2-7; D remains ambiguous. Germline assignment: CDR1 SEHNR and CDR2 FQNEAQ (reference sequence). The V gene lost 1 base and the J gene lost 5 bases, with 6 bases spanning the gap. The CDR3 has 12 residues. In DNA form, the CDR3 reads TGTGCCAGCAGCTTAGTGGGTCACGAGCAGTACTTC. Protein: CASSLVGHEQYF.

This clonotype was counted between two and nine times. CDR3 protein: CASSVASDFGYTF. CDR3 bases: TGTGCCAGCAGCGTAGCGTCAGACTTTGGCTACACCTTC. The chain couples TRBV9 to TRBJ1-2; D is unclear. Trimming removed 0 bases from V and 7 bases from J, with 10 bases in between. Germline CDR1 SGDLS, CDR2 YYNGEE. This CDR3 has 13 amino acids. The full variable domain, rest sourced from reference TRBV9 and TRBJ1-2, is DSGVTQTPKHLITATGQRVTLRCSPRSGDLSVYWYQQSLDQGLQFLIQYYNGEERAKGNILERFSAQQFPDLHSELNLSSLELGDSALYFCASSVASDFGYTFGSGTRLTVV.

This clonotype has a handful of counts. The V call is TRBV4-1, the J call TRBJ2-7; 7 bases line up with TRBD2. The germline V gene has CDR1 MGHRA and CDR2 YSYEKL. Trimming at V came to 4 bases and at J to 2 bases, leaving 11 bases not matched to a gene. This CDR3 has 16 amino acids. The CDR3 coding sequence is TGCGCCAGCAGCCGGCATCTAACGGGGGGACCCTACGAGCAGTACTTC. Protein: CASSRHLTGGPYEQYF.

Only a few counts were recorded for this clonotype. This rearrangement joins TRBV20-1 to TRBJ2-6; no clear D. CDR3 length: 16 residues. V was shortened by 0 bases and J by 0 bases, with 9 bases between the two germline ends. Germline assignment: CDR1 DFQATT and CDR2 SNEGSKA (reference sequence). The chain's CDR3 is CSARDGGSSGANVLTF. CDR3 nucleotide sequence: TGCAGTGCTAGAGACGGCGGAAGCTCTGGGGCCAACGTCCTGACTTTC.

The CDR3 sequence: CASRGQDGSPLHF. DNA of the CDR3: TGTGCCAGCAGGGGACAGGACGGGTCACCCCTCCACTTT. The rearrangement joins TRBV6-5 to TRBJ1-6; 8 bases are a match to TRBD1. V was pared by 6 bases and J by 10 bases, with 5 bases of the junction left unmatched. In germline, CDR1 is MNHEY, CDR2 SVGAGI. The CDR3 has 13 residues.

This clonotype was counted many times. The chain combines TRBV7-2 with TRBJ1-5; perhaps TRBD1 as D (5 bases). The CDR3 is 13 amino acids. Germline CDR1 and CDR2: SGHTA and FQGNSA. V lost 3 bases and J lost 5, with 8 bases in between. The CDR3 spells CASSFGDHQPQHF. For the CDR3, the DNA is TGTGCCAGCAGCTTTGGGGACCATCAGCCCCAGCATTTT. Combining the CDR3 with reference TRBV7-2 and TRBJ1-5 gives the whole variable domain GAGVSQSPSNKVTEKGKDVELRCDPISGHTALYWYRQSLGQGLEFLIYFQGNSAPDKSGLPSDRFSAERTGGSVSTLTIQRTQQEDSAVYLCASSFGDHQPQHFGDGTRLSIL.

The rearrangement joins TRBV2 to TRBJ1-2; possible D gene TRBD1, 5 bases. Trimming removed 2 bases from V and 3 bases from J, with 7 bases in between. Germline CDR1 is SNHLY and CDR2 is FYNNEI. The CDR3 totals 13 residues. The chain's CDR3 is CASSEMGDYGYTF. The CDR3 DNA follows: TGTGCCAGCAGTGAAATGGGGGACTATGGCTACACCTTC.

This clonotype has a handful of counts. The rearrangement links TRBV18 to TRBJ1-5; 8 positions match TRBD1. There are 16 residues in the CDR3. J was trimmed by 6 bases and V by 3 bases; bases with no gene match: 10. Germline V gene lookup returns CDR1 KGHSH and CDR2 LQKENI. CDR3 nucleotides: TGTGCCAGCTCACCCGACAGGGGAAGGGGTAGTCAGCCCCAGCATTTT. The encoded protein is CASSPDRGRGSQPQHF.

The V and J genes are TRBV18 and TRBJ1-1, with a weak D call TRBD1 (6 bases). Germline CDR1 reads KGHSH; CDR2 reads LQKENI. The CDR3 totals 15 residues. Trimming left V 3 bases short and J 0 bases short, with 11 bases between. The CDR3 loop reads CASSPRQAMNTEAFF. CDR3 DNA sequence: TGTGCCAGCTCACCTAGACAGGCCATGAACACTGAAGCTTTCTTT.

This clonotype appeared many times. The gene calls are TRBV20-1 and TRBJ2-7; D is ambiguous. The CDR3 runs 13 residues. V lost 0 bases and J lost 3, with 9 bases in between. Germline V CDR1 and CDR2: DFQATT, SNEGSKA (reference sequence). As DNA, the CDR3 is TGCAGTGCTAGAGAATCTTCAGACTACGAGCAGTACTTC. Protein product: CSARESSDYEQYF.

This clonotype has only a few counts. The CDR3 protein is CSASQGLAGHSGANVLTF. The CDR3 DNA is TGCAGTGCTAGCCAGGGACTAGCGGGTCACTCTGGGGCCAACGTCCTGACTTTC. The genes are TRBV20-1 and TRBJ2-6, with TRBD2 identical over 12 bases. The CDR3 has 18 amino acids. V dropped 3 bases and J dropped 0; count of bases not matched to a gene: 6. Germline CDR1 DFQATT, CDR2 SNEGSKA (reference sequence).

The chain joins TRBV12-3 or TRBV12-4 to TRBJ2-5; D is uncertain. The CDR3 is made up of 13 amino acids. V lost 5 bases, J lost 5 bases, and 12 bases lay in between. The CDR3 nucleotides read TGTGCCAGCAGTCCCCTGGTGGGGGAGACCCAGTACTTC. Protein product: CASSPLVGETQYF.

The rearrangement uses TRBV6-5 and TRBJ2-1; D may be TRBD1 or TRBD2 (5 bases each). In germline, CDR1 is MNHEY, CDR2 SVGAGI. The CDR3 is 16 amino acids. V was cut by 0 bases and J by 4 bases, with 13 bases left in between. The chain's CDR3 is CASSYSRERGYNEQFF. DNA for the CDR3: TGTGCCAGCAGTTACTCCAGGGAACGGGGATACAATGAGCAGTTCTTC.